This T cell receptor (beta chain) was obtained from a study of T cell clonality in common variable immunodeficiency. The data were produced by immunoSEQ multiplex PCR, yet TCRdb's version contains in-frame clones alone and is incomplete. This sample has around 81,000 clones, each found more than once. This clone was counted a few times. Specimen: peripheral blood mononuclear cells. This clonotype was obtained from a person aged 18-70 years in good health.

The CDR3 here is CASSDTGLAPYEQYF. Incomplete CDR3 DNA: TGTGCCAGCAGTGACACAGGACTAGCGCCCTACGAG. The V gene is TRBV25-1, the J gene TRBJ2-7; 9 nucleotides line up with TRBD2. The read ends 3 residues early relative to the CDR3; the germline J gene fills the gap. CDR3 size: 15 residues. Germline trimming cut 3 bases from V and 2 bases from J; bases unmatched to any gene: 5. Germline lookup yields CDR1 MGHDK and CDR2 SYGVNS.